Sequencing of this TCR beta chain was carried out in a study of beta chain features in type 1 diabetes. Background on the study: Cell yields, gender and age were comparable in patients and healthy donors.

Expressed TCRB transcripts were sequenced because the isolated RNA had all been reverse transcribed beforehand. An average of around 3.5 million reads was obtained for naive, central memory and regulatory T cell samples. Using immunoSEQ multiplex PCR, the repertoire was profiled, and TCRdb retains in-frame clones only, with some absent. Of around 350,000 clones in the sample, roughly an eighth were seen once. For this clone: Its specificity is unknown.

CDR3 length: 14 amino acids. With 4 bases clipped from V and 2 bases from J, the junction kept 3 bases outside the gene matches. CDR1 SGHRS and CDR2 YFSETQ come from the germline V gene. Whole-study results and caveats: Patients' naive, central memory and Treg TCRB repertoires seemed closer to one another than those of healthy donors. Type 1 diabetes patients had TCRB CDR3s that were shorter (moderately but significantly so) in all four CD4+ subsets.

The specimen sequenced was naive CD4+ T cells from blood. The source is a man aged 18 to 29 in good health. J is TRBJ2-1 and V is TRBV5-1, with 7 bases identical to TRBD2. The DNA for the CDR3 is TGCGCCAGCAGCCAGGGACTACCCTACAATGAGCAGTTCTTC. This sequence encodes CASSQGLPYNEQFF.